The subject of this entry is one T cell receptor (beta chain). The sample comes from a study of cytomegalovirus exposure and HLA in healthy donors. Vbeta (60) and Jbeta (13) primers were used in the PCR. Assay: immunoSEQ multiplex PCR; the TCRdb copy retains only in-frame clones and omits some. The profile shows more than 95,000 clones, under 80% of them singletons. The sequence was collected from a woman aged 55-70 years in good health and CMV-seropositive. Sequencing was performed on PBMCs.

The CDR3 nucleotides are TGCGCCAGCAGCCCGAATAAAGGACAGGGAAGTGGAAACACCATATATTTT. Amino acid sequence: CASSPNKGQGSGNTIYF. The rearrangement uses TRBV5-1 and TRBJ1-3, with 8 bases aligning to TRBD1. The CDR3 is 17 residues long. Losses at the gene ends were 4 bases for V and 3 bases for J; bases not matched to a gene: 12. The V gene's germline CDR1 is SGHRS and CDR2 YFSETQ.